This passage covers 22 T cell receptor beta chains from one sample sequenced in a study of technical replicates of blood from several donors (dated by TCRdb to 2016 to 2017). The library was made by the immunoSEQ multiplex PCR assay. The clones in this table, taken by TCRdb from immuneACCESS, are in-frame only. Not every clone is retained; where verified, under half of the shortfall comes from an unresolved V gene, and the cause of the rest is unknown. This sample has about 49,000 clones in its table, and about 90% of those were observed once. The ten biggest clones cover about 3.7% of the sample. The material sequenced was PBMCs. These receptors originate from a human donor in good health. Some clones in this sample may be carry-over from other donors' samples.

This clone was recorded once. The V and J genes are TRBV4-3 and TRBJ2-1; 12 bases line up with TRBD2. CDR1 and CDR2 (germline): LGHNA, YSLEER. The CDR3 contains 15 residues. V shed 0 bases and J 10 bases; nucleotides not matched to a gene: 4. Here the CDR3 reads CASSQDRLAGGEQFF. The CDR3 DNA follows: TGCGCCAGCAGCCAAGATAGGCTAGCGGGAGGGGAGCAGTTCTTC.

The rearrangement links TRBV5-4 to TRBJ1-6; possibly TRBD1 for D (5 bases). CDR1 is SGHNT and CDR2 is YYREEE in the germline V gene (reference sequence). V lost 4 bases, J lost 4 bases, and 12 bases lay in between. There are 15 residues in the CDR3. The CDR3 reads CASSPGGKYNSPLHF. The CDR3 coding sequence is TGTGCCAGCAGCCCGGGGGGGAAATATAATTCACCCCTCCACTTT. The full variable domain, in which reference TRBV5-4 and TRBJ1-6 provide the parts outside the CDR3, is ETGVTQSPTHLIKTRGQQVTLRCSSQSGHNTVSWYQQALGQGPQFIFQYYREEENGRGNFPPRFSGLQFPNYSSELNVNALELDDSALYLCASSPGGKYNSPLHFGNGTRLTVT.

The rearrangement joins TRBV18 to TRBJ2-5; tentative D call: TRBD1 (6 bases). V lost 6 bases and J lost 3, with 17 bases in between. The germline V gene has CDR1 KGHSH and CDR2 LQKENI. The CDR3 length is 15 residues. CDR3 amino acids: CASSQYRTAEETQYF. The CDR3 DNA is TGTGCCAGCTCGCAATATAGGACAGCCGAAGAGACCCAGTACTTC.

The chain combines TRBV5-1 with TRBJ2-5, with TRBD2 matching 12 bases. CDR1 is SGHRS, CDR2 YFSETQ, per germline. Trimming cost V 1 base and J 4 bases; bases outside gene matches: 20. The CDR3 length is 21 residues. CDR3 loop: CASSLLLAGGPRYIRGETQYF. In nucleotides, the CDR3 is TGCGCCAGCAGCTTGCTTCTAGCGGGAGGGCCGAGGTATATTCGGGGAGAGACCCAGTACTTC. The full variable domain, its missing parts supplied by reference TRBV5-1 and TRBJ2-5, is KAGVTQTPRYLIKTRGQQVTLSCSPISGHRSVSWYQQTPGQGLQFLFEYFSETQRNKGNFPGRFSGRQFSNSRSEMNVSTLELGDSALYLCASSLLLAGGPRYIRGETQYFGPGTRLLVL.

The gene calls are TRBV29-1 and TRBJ2-1; 7 nucleotides agree with TRBD2. CDR1 and CDR2 from the germline V gene are SQVTM and ANQGSEA. CDR3 length: 16 residues. V was clipped by 2 bases and J by 1 base; unmatched bases: 8. The CDR3 is CSVEMGLAVSYNEQFF. The CDR3 region has the DNA TGCAGCGTTGAAATGGGGCTAGCGGTTTCCTACAATGAGCAGTTCTTC.

V and J are TRBV19 and TRBJ2-1; TRBD2 aligns across 8 bases. This CDR3 is 15 amino acids long. Trimming took 5 bases from V and 7 from J; bases not matched to a gene: 10. Germline V gene data show CDR1 as LNHDA and CDR2 as SQIVND (reference sequence). The CDR3 DNA sequence: TGTGCCAGTAGTTCGCCGGGACTAGTCTTTAATGAGCAGTTCTTC. Residues: CASSSPGLVFNEQFF.

This sequence joins TRBV6-5 and TRBJ2-7; possible D gene TRBD2, 6 bases. CDR1 and CDR2 from the germline V gene are MNHEY and SVGAGI. The CDR3 runs 13 residues. V was shortened by 6 bases and J by 7 bases, with 16 bases between the two germline ends. This CDR3 reads CASRPSGTGEQYF. In nucleotides, the CDR3 is TGTGCCAGCAGACCCTCCGGGACTGGAGAGCAGTACTTC.

This rearrangement joins TRBV7-9 to TRBJ2-5; the D is unclear. The CDR3 loop spans 12 amino acids. Germline V gives CDR1 SEHNR, CDR2 FQNEAQ (reference sequence). V was cut by 9 bases and J by 4 bases, with 12 bases left in between. The CDR3 nucleotides read TGTGCCAGTAGTACGGAGAGAGAGACCCAGTACTTC. Its translation: CASSTERETQYF.

In nucleotides, the CDR3 is TGTGCCAGCAGTGAAACCGGGACAGCCTACGAGCAGTACTTC. This sequence encodes CASSETGTAYEQYF. This chain uses TRBV2 with TRBJ2-7; 7 positions match TRBD1. The germline gives CDR1 SNHLY, CDR2 FYNNEI. V lost 2 bases to trimming and J lost 2 bases; unmatched junction nucleotides: 3. CDR3 length: 14 amino acids.

The gene calls are TRBV15 and TRBJ2-4, with D possibly being TRBD2 (5 bases). This CDR3 region has 13 residues. Germline V CDR1 and CDR2: LNHNV, YYDKDF (reference sequence). V was trimmed by 4 bases and J by 8 bases, leaving 12 bases between them. The CDR3 DNA reads as TGTGCCACCAGCAAGGCCCAGAGGGACATTCAGTACTTC. Translating gives CATSKAQRDIQYF.

The chain uses TRBV2 and TRBJ2-2; 12 bases fit TRBD2. CDR1 is SNHLY and CDR2 is FYNNEI in the germline V gene. The CDR3 is 15 amino acids. Trimming took 11 bases from V and 7 from J; bases not matched to a gene: 11. This CDR3 reads CAEPKTSGSFGELFF. DNA for the CDR3: TGTGCCGAACCGAAGACTAGCGGGAGTTTCGGGGAGCTGTTTTTT.

V usage is TRBV18 and J usage is TRBJ1-1; weak D call: TRBD1 (5 bases). Per the germline V gene, CDR1 is KGHSH and CDR2 is LQKENI. Trimming cost V 4 bases and J 1 base, with 7 bases left between them. The CDR3 runs 13 residues. CDR3 residues: CASSRTPNTEAFF. Written as DNA, the CDR3 is TGTGCCAGCTCACGGACACCGAACACTGAAGCTTTCTTT.

The rearrangement uses TRBV20-1 and TRBJ1-2; D unclear. The CDR3 consists of 10 residues. Germline V gene data show CDR1 as DFQATT and CDR2 as SNEGSKA (reference sequence). V lost 5 bases and J 6 bases, leaving 7 bases between the germline ends. The DNA of the CDR3 is TGCAGTGCTTTCGGTCATGGCTACACCTTC. Its translation: CSAFGHGYTF.

This chain connects TRBV30 to TRBJ2-1, with D hard to call. V lost 6 bases and J lost 7, with 10 bases in between. From germline, CDR1 is GTSNPN and CDR2 SVGIG (reference sequence). CDR3 length equals 11 residues. The CDR3, as DNA: TGTGCCTGTACTTTTCGGAATGAGCAGTTCTTC. Translated: CACTFRNEQFF.

This clone appeared a single time. This sequence joins TRBV4-1 and TRBJ2-7; 11 bases align to TRBD1. The germline V gene has CDR1 MGHRA and CDR2 YSYEKL. The CDR3 extends over 17 amino acids. The trim removed 1 base at V and 3 bases at J, leaving 8 bases unmatched. The CDR3 spells CASSQGLGGTGGYEQYF. Written as DNA, the CDR3 is TGCGCCAGCAGCCAAGGCCTTGGGGGGACAGGGGGCTACGAGCAGTACTTC.

V and J are TRBV19 and TRBJ1-5, with D maybe TRBD1 (6 bases). The CDR3 totals 15 residues. V was pared by 6 bases and J by 0 bases, with 12 bases between. CDR1 is LNHDA, CDR2 SQIVND, per germline (reference sequence). CDR3 loop: CASRLGGASNQPQHF. CDR3 coding DNA: TGTGCCAGTAGACTAGGGGGGGCTAGCAATCAGCCCCAGCATTTT.

This rearrangement joins TRBV13 to TRBJ2-7; D may be TRBD1 (6 bases). V gave up 3 bases and J gave up 0 bases, with 24 bases separating them. Germline V gives CDR1 PRHDT, CDR2 FYEKMQ (reference sequence). This CDR3 is built from 19 residues. DNA of the CDR3: TGTGCCAGCAGCTTCCTCCGAGGAGGCCAGGGGTTGAGCTCCTACGAGCAGTACTTC. Encoded protein: CASSFLRGGQGLSSYEQYF.

The chain is built from TRBV27 and TRBJ2-5, with 13 bases lining up with TRBD2. Trimming removed 5 bases from V and 1 base from J; junction bases left unmatched: 4. The CDR3 has 16 amino acids. Germline V CDR1 and CDR2: MNHEY, SMNVEV (reference sequence). The CDR3 loop is CASSRGLAGAQETQYF. The CDR3 DNA sequence: TGTGCCAGCAGTAGAGGACTAGCGGGAGCCCAAGAGACCCAGTACTTC.

The rearrangement links TRBV7-3 to TRBJ2-7; 14 nucleotides align to TRBD2. This CDR3 contains 14 residues. Trimming took 5 bases from V and 8 from J; bases not matched to a gene: 5. The germline CDR1 and CDR2 sequences are SGHTA and FQGTGA. Written as DNA, the CDR3 is TGTGCCAGCAGCCAGGGGACTAGCGGGAGCCAGCAGTACTTC. Its protein product is CASSQGTSGSQQYF.

This clone was seen once. This sequence joins TRBV7-2 and TRBJ2-5; 9 bases map to TRBD2. The CDR3 covers 14 residues. Trimming removed 0 bases from V and 6 bases from J; junction bases left unmatched: 2. Germline assignment: CDR1 SGHTA and CDR2 FQGNSA. The DNA of the CDR3 is TGTGCCAGCAGCTTAGCGGGGACTAGCAAGACCCAGTACTTC. This gives the protein CASSLAGTSKTQYF.

The gene calls are TRBV10-3 and TRBJ2-3, with a tentative D call TRBD2 (5 bases). The CDR3 contains 14 residues. Germline V gene lookup returns CDR1 ENHRY and CDR2 SYGVKD. V lost 5 bases, J lost 2 bases, and 11 bases lay in between. CDR3 DNA sequence: TGTGCCATCAGTAGCGGAGGATTCACAGATACGCAGTATTTT. Translating gives CAISSGGFTDTQYF.

V usage is TRBV10-2 and J usage is TRBJ1-2; no clear D. Germline V gene data show CDR1 as WSHSY and CDR2 as SAAADI. V was clipped by 7 bases and J by 4 bases, with 13 bases between them. This CDR3 contains 13 residues. As DNA, the CDR3 is TGCGCCAGCACCATAGGAGGGTTCTATGGCTACACCTTC. Translation gives CASTIGGFYGYTF.